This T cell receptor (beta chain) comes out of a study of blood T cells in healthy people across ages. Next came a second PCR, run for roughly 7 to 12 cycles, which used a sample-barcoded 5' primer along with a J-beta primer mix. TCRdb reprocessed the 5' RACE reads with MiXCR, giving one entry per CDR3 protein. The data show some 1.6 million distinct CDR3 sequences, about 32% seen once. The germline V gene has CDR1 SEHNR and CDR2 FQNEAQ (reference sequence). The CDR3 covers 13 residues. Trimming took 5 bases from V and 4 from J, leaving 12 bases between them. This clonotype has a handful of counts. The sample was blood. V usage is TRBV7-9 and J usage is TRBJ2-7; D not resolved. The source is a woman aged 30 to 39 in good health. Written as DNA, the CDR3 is TGTGCCAGCAGCCCTGCAGAACTATACGAGCAGTACTTC. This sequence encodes CASSPAELYEQYF.